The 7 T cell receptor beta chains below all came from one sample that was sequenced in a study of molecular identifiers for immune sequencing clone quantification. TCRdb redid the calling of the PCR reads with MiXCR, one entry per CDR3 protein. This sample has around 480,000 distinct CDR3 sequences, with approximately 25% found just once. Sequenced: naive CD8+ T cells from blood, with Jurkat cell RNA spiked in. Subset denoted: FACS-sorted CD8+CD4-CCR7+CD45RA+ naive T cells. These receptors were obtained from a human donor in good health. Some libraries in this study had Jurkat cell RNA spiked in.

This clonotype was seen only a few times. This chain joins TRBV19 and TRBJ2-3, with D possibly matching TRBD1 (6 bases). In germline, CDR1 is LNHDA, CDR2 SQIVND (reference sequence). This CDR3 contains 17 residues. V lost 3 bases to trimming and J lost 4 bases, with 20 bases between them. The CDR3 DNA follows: TGTGCCAGTAGTATTGTCTTTGGGGGCCAGGCCCCAGATACGCAGTATTTT. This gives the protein CASSIVFGGQAPDTQYF.

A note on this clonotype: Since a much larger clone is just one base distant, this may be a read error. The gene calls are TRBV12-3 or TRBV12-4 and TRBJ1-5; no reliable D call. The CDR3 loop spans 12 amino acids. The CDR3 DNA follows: TGTGCCAGCAGTTTTAGCGATCAGCCCCAGCATTTT. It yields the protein CASSFSDQPQHF.

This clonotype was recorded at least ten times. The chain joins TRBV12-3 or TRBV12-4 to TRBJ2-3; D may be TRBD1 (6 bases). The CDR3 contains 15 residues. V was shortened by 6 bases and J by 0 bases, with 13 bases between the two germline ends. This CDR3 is CASSQDSRSTDTQYF. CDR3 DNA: TGTGCCAGCAGCCAGGACAGCCGAAGCACAGATACGCAGTATTTT.

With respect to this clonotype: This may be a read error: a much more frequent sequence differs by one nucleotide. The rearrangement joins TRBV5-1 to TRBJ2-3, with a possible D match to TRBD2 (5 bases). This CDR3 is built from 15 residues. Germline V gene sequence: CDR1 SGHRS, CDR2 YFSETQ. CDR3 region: CASGLFGDSTDTQYF. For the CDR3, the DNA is TGCGCCAGCGGCTTGTTCGGGGATAGCACAGATACGCAGTATTTT.

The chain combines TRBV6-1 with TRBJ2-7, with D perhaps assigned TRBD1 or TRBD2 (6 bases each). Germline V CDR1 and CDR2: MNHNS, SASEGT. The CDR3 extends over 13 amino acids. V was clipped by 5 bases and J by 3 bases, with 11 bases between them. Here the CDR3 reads CASSRGGNYEQYF. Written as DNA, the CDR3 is TGTGCCAGCAGTAGAGGGGGGAACTACGAGCAGTACTTC.

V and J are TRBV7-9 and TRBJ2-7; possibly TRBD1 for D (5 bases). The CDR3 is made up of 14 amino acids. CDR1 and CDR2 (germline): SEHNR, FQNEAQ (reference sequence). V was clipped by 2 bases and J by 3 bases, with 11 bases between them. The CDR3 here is CASSLRSQGYEQYF. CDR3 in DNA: TGTGCCAGCAGCTTAAGGTCGCAGGGCTACGAGCAGTACTTC. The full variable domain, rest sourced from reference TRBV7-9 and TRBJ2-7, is DTGVSQNPRHKITKRGQNVTFRCDPISEHNRLYWYRQTLGQGPEFLTYFQNEAQLEKSRLLSDRFSAERPKGSFSTLEIQRTEQGDSAMYLCASSLRSQGYEQYFGPGTRLTVT.

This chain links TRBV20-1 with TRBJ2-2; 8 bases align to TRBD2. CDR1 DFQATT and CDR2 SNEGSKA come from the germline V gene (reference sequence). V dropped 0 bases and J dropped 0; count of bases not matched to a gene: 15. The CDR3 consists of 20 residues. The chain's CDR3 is CSARDWAPGGYTPNTGELFF. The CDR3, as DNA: TGCAGTGCTAGAGATTGGGCCCCGGGAGGGTATACCCCGAACACCGGGGAGCTGTTTTTT.